The rows below give T cell receptor beta chains drawn from one sample of a study of T-cell memory formation after mild COVID-19. TCRdb re-analysed the 5' RACE reads in MiXCR, keeping a single row per CDR3 protein. This table has 45,000 or so distinct CDR3 sequences, about 6.8% appearing once. Material: PBMCs or a T cell subset sorted from them (not recorded which). Every receptor here comes from an adult who had mild COVID-19 (a few samples of this study predate the infection). Cell type and time point are not known. Both conserved end residues are part of each CDR3. The D gene is left open where the match is weak. Clone size is not always given. Where it is, it says once, few, many or a class for expanded clones.

len	d_gene	v_gene	abundance	j_gene	CDR3nt	CDR3aa
11	.	TRBV5-1	medium-sized	TRBJ2-1	TGCGCCAGCAGGGACCTATTAGGGCAGTTCTTC	CASRDLLGQFF
12	.	TRBV10-3	few	TRBJ1-2	TGTGCCATCAGCGGGACGGATTATGGCTACACCTTC	CAISGTDYGYTF
14	.	TRBV11-2	.	TRBJ2-7	TGTGCCAGCAGCTTAGTAAACGAGGACTACGAGCAGTACTTC	CASSLVNEDYEQYF
13	.	TRBV6-2/TRBV6-3	many	TRBJ1-1	TGTGCCAGCAGTTACGCGGTGAACACTGAAGCTTTCTTT	CASSYAVNTEAFF
17	TRBD2	TRBV20-1	.	TRBJ2-1	TGCAGTGCTAGAGAGGGCGGGGGGCCTCGCTCCTACAATGAGCAGTTCTTC	CSAREGGGPRSYNEQFF
14	.	TRBV6-2/TRBV6-3	many	TRBJ1-2	TGTGCCAGCAGTGTTCTAGGGCAGAGCTATGGCTACACCTTC	CASSVLGQSYGYTF
14	.	TRBV7-2	many	TRBJ2-2	TGTGCCAGCAGCTTGCGACGGGCAACCGGGGAGCTGTTTTTT	CASSLRRATGELFF
15	.	TRBV30	few	TRBJ2-7	TGTGCCTGGAGTGTGGGTACGGGAGCGAACTACGAGCAGTACTTC	CAWSVGTGANYEQYF
16	TRBD1	TRBV4-2	.	TRBJ2-1	TGTGCCAGCAGCCAAGCAGGGGGCGGACTGGGCAATGAGCAGTTCTTC	CASSQAGGGLGNEQFF
14	.	TRBV10-3	many	TRBJ2-7	TGTGCCATCAGTGAGTCGACCGGGAGAGGCGAGCAGTACTTC	CAISESTGRGEQYF
14	.	TRBV4-1	.	TRBJ1-2	TGCGCCAGCAGCCAAGATCGCCTCATGGGGGGCTACACCTTC	CASSQDRLMGGYTF
16	.	TRBV4-2	many	TRBJ2-5	TGTGCCAGCAGCCGTGGGACTCCCCAGACCCAAGAGACCCAGTACTTC	CASSRGTPQTQETQYF
14	.	TRBV9	few	TRBJ2-3	TGTGCCAGCAGCGTACAGGGGGGGAAAGATACGCAGTATTTT	CASSVQGGKDTQYF
13	TRBD1	TRBV19	.	TRBJ2-7	TGTGCCACGCGACCGGGACAGGGCTACGAGCAGTACTTC	CATRPGQGYEQYF
13	.	TRBV27	few	TRBJ1-6	TGTGCCAGCAGCGCGGAGCAGGGTTCACCCCTCCACTTT	CASSAEQGSPLHF
15	TRBD1	TRBV4-1	many	TRBJ2-3	TGCGCCAGCAGCCAACAGGGACAGGGCACAGATACGCAGTATTTT	CASSQQGQGTDTQYF
14	TRBD1	TRBV20-1	few	TRBJ1-1	TGCAGTGCTAGAATAGGGGGCGGGAACACTGAAGCTTTCTTT	CSARIGGGNTEAFF
15	TRBD1	TRBV27	.	TRBJ2-5	TGTGCCAGCAGCTCGTCCCGGACAGGGACGGAGACCCAGTACTTC	CASSSSRTGTETQYF
17	TRBD2	TRBV18	few	TRBJ2-2	TGTGCCAGCTCACCACGAAGCGGGGGCCTACCAATCGGGGAGCTGTTTTTT	CASSPRSGGLPIGELFF